This TCR beta chain was recorded in a study of T-cell memory formation after mild COVID-19. TCRdb re-analysed the 5' RACE reads in MiXCR, keeping a single row per CDR3 protein. The sample records under 300,000 distinct CDR3 sequences, approximately 19% being singletons. General study results and limits: Clones that contracted clustered mainly in CM and EM if CD4+ and in EMRA if CD8+. Clonal second-wave expansions that peaked on day 37 had unconfirmed SARS-CoV-2 specificity. Memory sampled before infection contained some responding clones, suggesting cross-reactive memory joined.

Germline trimming cut 2 bases from V and 4 bases from J; bases unmatched to any gene: 7. This CDR3 has 16 residues. This clonotype was counted only a few times. The antigen remains undetermined. The chain joins TRBV12-3 or TRBV12-4 to TRBJ2-3; TRBD2 agrees at 9 bases. This clonotype was sampled from a man younger than 30 who had mild COVID-19 (a few samples of this study predate the infection). Cell type and time point are not known. The source material was PBMCs or a T cell subset sorted from them (not recorded which). CDR3 in DNA: TGTGCCAGCAGTTTACCCCGCGGGGGGGCCGCAGATACGCAGTATTTT. Its translation: CASSLPRGGAADTQYF.